The T cell receptor (beta chain) under discussion was sequenced for a study of T cells after yellow fever vaccination. Background on the study: Preparing low-cell-number fractions relied on SMART-Seq v4 Ultra Low Input. Overall study results and limits: Only a small proportion of the clonotypes turned up in both the CD4 and the CD8 compartments, likely arising from convergent recombination.

Details on this clonotype: What it binds is not known.

A 5'RACE template-switching step, the method used to make TCR cDNA, added a universal primer site and UMIs. TCRdb fed the 5' RACE reads into MiXCR, producing one record per CDR3 protein. The sample records around 300,000 distinct CDR3 sequences, about 4% being singletons. The sequencing used PBMCs, collected 5 days after the yellow fever booster vaccination. This receptor was obtained from a man aged 18 to 30 who received the YFV17D yellow fever vaccine.

The CDR3 loop reads CASSPPSSPAGELFF. CDR3 nucleotides: TGTGCCAGCAGCCCACCATCATCACCCGCCGGGGAGCTGTTTTTT. The chain employs TRBV12-3 or TRBV12-4 and TRBJ2-2; D not certain. The V end lost 6 bases, the J end lost 6 bases, and 17 bases lay between the germline ends. The length of the CDR3 is 15 residues.